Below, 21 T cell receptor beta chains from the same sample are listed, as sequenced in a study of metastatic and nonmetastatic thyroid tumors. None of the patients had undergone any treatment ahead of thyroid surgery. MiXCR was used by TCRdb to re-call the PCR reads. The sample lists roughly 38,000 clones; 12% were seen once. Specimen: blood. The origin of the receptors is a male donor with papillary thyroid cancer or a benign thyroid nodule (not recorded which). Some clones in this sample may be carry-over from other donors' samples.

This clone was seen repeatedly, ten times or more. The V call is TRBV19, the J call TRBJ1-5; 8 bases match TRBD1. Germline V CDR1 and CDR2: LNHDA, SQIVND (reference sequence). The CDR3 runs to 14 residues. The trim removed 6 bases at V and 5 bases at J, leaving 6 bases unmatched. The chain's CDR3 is CASSTGTGYQPQHF. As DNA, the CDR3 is TGTGCCAGTAGCACCGGGACAGGTTATCAGCCCCAGCATTTT.

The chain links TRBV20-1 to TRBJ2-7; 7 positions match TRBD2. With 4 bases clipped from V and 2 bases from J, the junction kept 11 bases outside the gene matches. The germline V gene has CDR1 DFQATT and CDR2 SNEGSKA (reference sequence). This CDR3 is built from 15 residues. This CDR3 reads CSATDPGGLAYEQYF. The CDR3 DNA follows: TGCAGTGCTACGGATCCGGGGGGACTTGCCTACGAGCAGTACTTC.

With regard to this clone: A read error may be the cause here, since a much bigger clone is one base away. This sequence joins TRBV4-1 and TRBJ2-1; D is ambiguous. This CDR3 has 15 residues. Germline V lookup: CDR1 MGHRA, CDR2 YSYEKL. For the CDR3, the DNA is TGCGCCAGCAGCCAAGATCTAGGGATCGGCAATGATCAGTTCTTC. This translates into CASSQDLGIGNDQFF.

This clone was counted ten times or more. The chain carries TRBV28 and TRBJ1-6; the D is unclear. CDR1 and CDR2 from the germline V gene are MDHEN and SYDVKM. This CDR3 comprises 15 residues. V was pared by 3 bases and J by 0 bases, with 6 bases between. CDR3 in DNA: TGTGCCAGCAGTTTTGGGTTCTCCTATAATTCACCCCTCCACTTT. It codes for CASSFGFSYNSPLHF.

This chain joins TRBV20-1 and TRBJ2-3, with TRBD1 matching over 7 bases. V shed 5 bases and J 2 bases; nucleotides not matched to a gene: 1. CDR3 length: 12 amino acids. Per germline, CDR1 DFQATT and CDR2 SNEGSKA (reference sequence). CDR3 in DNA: TGCAGTGCTGGACAGGTCACAGATACGCAGTATTTT. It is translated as CSAGQVTDTQYF.

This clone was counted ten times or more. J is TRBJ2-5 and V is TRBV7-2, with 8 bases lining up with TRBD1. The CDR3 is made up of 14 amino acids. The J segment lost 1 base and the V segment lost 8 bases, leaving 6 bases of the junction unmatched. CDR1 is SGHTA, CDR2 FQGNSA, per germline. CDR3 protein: CASSTGTGQETQYF. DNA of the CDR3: TGTGCCAGCTCCACCGGGACAGGCCAAGAGACCCAGTACTTC. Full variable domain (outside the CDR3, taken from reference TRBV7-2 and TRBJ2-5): GAGVSQSPSNKVTEKGKDVELRCDPISGHTALYWYRQSLGQGLEFLIYFQGNSAPDKSGLPSDRFSAERTGGSVSTLTIQRTQQEDSAVYLCASSTGTGQETQYFGPGTRLLVL.

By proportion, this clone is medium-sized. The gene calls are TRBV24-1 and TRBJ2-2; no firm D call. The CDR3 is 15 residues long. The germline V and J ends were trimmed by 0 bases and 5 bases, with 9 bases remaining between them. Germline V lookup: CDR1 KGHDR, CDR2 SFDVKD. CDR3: CATSDLLLGTGELFF. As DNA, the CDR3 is TGTGCCACCAGTGATTTGTTGTTGGGGACCGGGGAGCTGTTTTTT.

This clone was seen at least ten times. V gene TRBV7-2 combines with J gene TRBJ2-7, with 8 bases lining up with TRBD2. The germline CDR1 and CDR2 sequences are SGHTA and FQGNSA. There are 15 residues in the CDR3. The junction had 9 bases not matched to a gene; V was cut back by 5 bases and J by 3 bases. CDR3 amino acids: CASSQGGLVGYEQYF. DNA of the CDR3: TGTGCCAGCAGCCAAGGGGGACTAGTAGGCTACGAGCAGTACTTC.

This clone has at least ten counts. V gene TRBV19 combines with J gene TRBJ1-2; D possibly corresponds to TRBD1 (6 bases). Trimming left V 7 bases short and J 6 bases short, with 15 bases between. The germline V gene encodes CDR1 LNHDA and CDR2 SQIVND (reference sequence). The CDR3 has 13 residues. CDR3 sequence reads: CASKEQGGHGYTF. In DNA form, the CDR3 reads TGTGCCAGTAAAGAACAGGGAGGACATGGCTACACCTTC. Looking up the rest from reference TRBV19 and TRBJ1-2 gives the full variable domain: DGGITQSPKYLFRKEGQNVTLSCEQNLNHDAMYWYRQDPGQGLRLIYYSQIVNDFQKGDIAEGYSVSREKKESFPLTVTSAQKNPTAFYLCASKEQGGHGYTFGSGTRLTVV.

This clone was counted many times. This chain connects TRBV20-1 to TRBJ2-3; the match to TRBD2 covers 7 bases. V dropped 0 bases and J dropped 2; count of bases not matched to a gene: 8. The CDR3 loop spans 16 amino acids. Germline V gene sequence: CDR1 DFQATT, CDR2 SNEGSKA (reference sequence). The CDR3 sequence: CSARDFLAATTDTQYF. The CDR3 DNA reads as TGCAGTGCTAGAGACTTCCTAGCGGCCACCACAGATACGCAGTATTTT.

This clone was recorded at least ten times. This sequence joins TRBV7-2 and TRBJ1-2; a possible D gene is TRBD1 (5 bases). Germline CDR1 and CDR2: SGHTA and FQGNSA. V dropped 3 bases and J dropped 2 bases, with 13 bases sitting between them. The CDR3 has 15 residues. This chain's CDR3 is CASSFQGGGNYGYTF. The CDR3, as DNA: TGTGCCAGCAGCTTTCAGGGAGGAGGGAACTATGGCTACACCTTC.

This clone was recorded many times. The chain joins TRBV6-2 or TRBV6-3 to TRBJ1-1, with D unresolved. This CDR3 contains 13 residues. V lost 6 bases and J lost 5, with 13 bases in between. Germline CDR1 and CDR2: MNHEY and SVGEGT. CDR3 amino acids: CASRPSAGTEAFF. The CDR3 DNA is TGTGCCAGCAGGCCGTCGGCGGGGACTGAAGCTTTCTTT.

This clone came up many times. In nucleotides, the CDR3 is TGTGCCAGCAGCTTTGGGAATGAGCAGTTCTTC. It translates to CASSFGNEQFF. The chain links TRBV13 to TRBJ2-1; D ambiguous. CDR3 size: 11 residues. V was trimmed by 3 bases and J by 7 bases, leaving 4 bases between them. Germline CDR1 is PRHDT and CDR2 is FYEKMQ (reference sequence).

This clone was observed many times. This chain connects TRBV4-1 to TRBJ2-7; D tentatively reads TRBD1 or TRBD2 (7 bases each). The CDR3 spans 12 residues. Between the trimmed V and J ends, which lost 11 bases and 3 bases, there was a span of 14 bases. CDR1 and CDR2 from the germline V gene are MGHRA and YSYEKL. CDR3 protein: CAGRDSLYEQYF. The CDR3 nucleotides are TGCGCCGGGAGGGACAGTCTCTACGAGCAGTACTTC.

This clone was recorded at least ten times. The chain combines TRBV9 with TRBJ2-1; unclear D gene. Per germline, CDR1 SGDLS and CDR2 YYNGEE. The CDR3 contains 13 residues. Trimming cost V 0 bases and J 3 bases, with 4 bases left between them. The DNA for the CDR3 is TGTGCCAGCAGCGTAGCCTACTACAATGAGCAGTTCTTC. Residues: CASSVAYYNEQFF. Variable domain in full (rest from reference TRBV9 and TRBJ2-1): DSGVTQTPKHLITATGQRVTLRCSPRSGDLSVYWYQQSLDQGLQFLIQYYNGEERAKGNILERFSAQQFPDLHSELNLSSLELGDSALYFCASSVAYYNEQFFGPGTRLTVL.

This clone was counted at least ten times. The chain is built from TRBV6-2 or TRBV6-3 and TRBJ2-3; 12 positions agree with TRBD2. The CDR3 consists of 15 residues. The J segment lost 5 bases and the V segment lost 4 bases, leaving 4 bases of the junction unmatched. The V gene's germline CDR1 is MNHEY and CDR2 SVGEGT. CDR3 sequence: CASSSWGLAGDTQYF. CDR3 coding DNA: TGTGCCAGCAGTTCCTGGGGACTAGCGGGAGATACGCAGTATTTT.

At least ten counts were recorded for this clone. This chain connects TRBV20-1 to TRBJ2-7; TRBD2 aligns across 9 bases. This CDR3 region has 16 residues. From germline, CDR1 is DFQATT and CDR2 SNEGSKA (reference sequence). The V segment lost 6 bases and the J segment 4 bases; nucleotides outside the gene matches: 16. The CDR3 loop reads CSANPLAGRTDYEQYF. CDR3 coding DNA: TGCAGTGCAAATCCGCTAGCGGGACGGACCGATTACGAGCAGTACTTC.

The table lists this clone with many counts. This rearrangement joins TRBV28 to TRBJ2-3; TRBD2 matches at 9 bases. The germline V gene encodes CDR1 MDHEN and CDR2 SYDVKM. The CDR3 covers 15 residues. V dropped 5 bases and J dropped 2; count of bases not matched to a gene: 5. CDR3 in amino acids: CASSPTSGYTDTQYF. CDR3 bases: TGTGCCAGCAGTCCGACTAGCGGATACACAGATACGCAGTATTTT.

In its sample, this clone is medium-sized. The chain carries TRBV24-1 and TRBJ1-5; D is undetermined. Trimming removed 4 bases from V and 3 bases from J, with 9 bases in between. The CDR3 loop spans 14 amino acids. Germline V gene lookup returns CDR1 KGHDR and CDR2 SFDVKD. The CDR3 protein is CATSDQDVNQPQHF. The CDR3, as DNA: TGTGCCACCAGTGACCAGGACGTCAATCAGCCCCAGCATTTT.

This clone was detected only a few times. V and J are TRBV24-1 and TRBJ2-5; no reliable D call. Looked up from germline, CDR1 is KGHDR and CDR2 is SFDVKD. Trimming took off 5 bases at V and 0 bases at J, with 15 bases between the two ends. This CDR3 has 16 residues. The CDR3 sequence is CATSVNRYYDQETQYF. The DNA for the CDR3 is TGTGCCACCAGTGTTAACCGGTACTACGACCAAGAGACCCAGTACTTC.

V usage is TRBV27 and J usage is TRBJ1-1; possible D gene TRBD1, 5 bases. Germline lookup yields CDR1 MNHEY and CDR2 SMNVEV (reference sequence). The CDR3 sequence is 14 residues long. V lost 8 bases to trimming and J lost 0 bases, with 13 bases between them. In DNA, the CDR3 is TGTGCCAGCGGGAGGGCAGGGCTGAACACTGAAGCTTTCTTT. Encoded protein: CASGRAGLNTEAFF.